This record looks at one TCR beta chain sequence and its context. This record comes from a study of cytomegalovirus exposure and HLA in healthy donors. Overall study: Counted in an early data release were about 85 million unique TCRs from HLA-typed donors.

Researchers ran the PCR with 60 Vbeta and 13 Jbeta primers. Profiled with immunoSEQ multiplex PCR; TCRdb holds only in-frame clones, not every one. The data hold more than 150,000 clones, with over 70% observed a single time. Trimming took off 6 bases at V and 3 bases at J, with 9 bases between the two ends. Looked up from germline, CDR1 is LNHDA and CDR2 is SQIVND (reference sequence). The CDR3 is 13 amino acids. This receptor was identified in a man between 45 and 60 years old in good health and CMV-seronegative. The specimen sequenced was PBMCs. This chain connects TRBV19 to TRBJ1-5; D is possibly TRBD1 (5 bases). The CDR3 sequence: CASRGQYNQPQHF. Written as DNA, the CDR3 is TGTGCCAGTAGAGGACAATACAATCAGCCCCAGCATTTT.